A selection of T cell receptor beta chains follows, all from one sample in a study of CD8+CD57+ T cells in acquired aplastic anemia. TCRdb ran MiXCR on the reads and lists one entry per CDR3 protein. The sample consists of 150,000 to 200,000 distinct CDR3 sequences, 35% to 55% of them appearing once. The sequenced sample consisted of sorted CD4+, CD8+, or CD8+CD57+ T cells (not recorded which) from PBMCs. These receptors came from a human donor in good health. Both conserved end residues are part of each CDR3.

cdr3_aa: CASSDTGGDEKLFF
v_call: TRBV2

cdr3_aa: CASSTLVTNEQFF
v_call: TRBV19

cdr3_aa: CASNAGSTDTQYF
v_call: TRBV10-1

cdr3_aa: CASSFIRDYGRVEGNEQFF
v_call: TRBV11-1

cdr3_aa: CSVDGASKWRDF
v_call: TRBV29-1

cdr3_aa: CASSLRTGTGELFF
v_call: TRBV9

cdr3_aa: CASSLDIYWASEQFF
v_call: TRBV7-8

cdr3_aa: CASSPRTGGTGELFF
v_call: TRBV19

cdr3_aa: CASSLEGRITEAFF
v_call: TRBV11-2

cdr3_aa: CASTRHAELSYEQYF
v_call: TRBV6-1

cdr3_aa: CASSQDRLGSGQYF
v_call: TRBV4-3

cdr3_aa: CASSQEGLAGVKTGELFF
v_call: TRBV4-1

cdr3_aa: CASSYSRTGGDTEAFF
v_call: TRBV6-5

cdr3_aa: CASSEAGADTF
v_call: TRBV2

cdr3_aa: CASGLTGPTATQYF
v_call: TRBV11-2

cdr3_aa: CASSPGTGVRNEQFF
v_call: TRBV12-3/TRBV12-4

cdr3_aa: CAMGQGSTDTQYF
v_call: TRBV24-1

cdr3_aa: CASSRDWTTSYNEQFF
v_call: TRBV6-1

cdr3_aa: CASSYDDRENEKLFF
v_call: TRBV6-6

cdr3_aa: CSADRGGEKYF
v_call: TRBV29-1

cdr3_aa: CASSPARGLAVYEQYF
v_call: TRBV14

cdr3_aa: CASTLHNSPLHF
v_call: TRBV7-9

cdr3_aa: CASSLAGGRYEQYF
v_call: TRBV5-4

cdr3_aa: CASSLSGTLHF
v_call: TRBV3-1

cdr3_aa: CASSLAGSGELFF
v_call: TRBV7-9

cdr3_aa: CSAKRQGANYGYTF
v_call: TRBV20-1

cdr3_aa: CATSFKGANSPLHF
v_call: TRBV15

cdr3_aa: CASSLVTLEQYF
v_call: TRBV7-8

cdr3_aa: CASSLRRQNTDTQYF
v_call: TRBV28

cdr3_aa: CASSSIPWDCYTF
v_call: TRBV27

cdr3_aa: CSVEGQGRTGELFF
v_call: TRBV29-1

cdr3_aa: CASSYSGAGVDTYEQYF
v_call: TRBV6-5

cdr3_aa: CAISPGQEQFF
v_call: TRBV10-3

cdr3_aa: CASSAERGNSGTEAFF
v_call: TRBV19

cdr3_aa: CASNRIEGETQYF
v_call: TRBV2

cdr3_aa: CSATRGGREAGELFF
v_call: TRBV20-1

cdr3_aa: CASSFTDSYEQYF
v_call: TRBV7-2

cdr3_aa: CASRVDPDYGYTF
v_call: TRBV6-2/TRBV6-3

cdr3_aa: CASRFFAGSSTGELFF
v_call: TRBV7-9

cdr3_aa: CASSLLPGGTAQDTQYF
v_call: TRBV7-3

cdr3_aa: CSARPPGQGPVQYF
v_call: TRBV20-1

cdr3_aa: CASSNTRRGTEAFF
v_call: TRBV19

cdr3_aa: CASSPPNTGELFF
v_call: TRBV18

cdr3_aa: CASSPSYVDTQYF
v_call: TRBV12-3/TRBV12-4

cdr3_aa: CSATGQETQYF
v_call: TRBV20-1